The clone carrying this T cell receptor beta chain was detected a few times. Its matching antigen is unknown. The data were taken from a study of T-cell reconstitution after alpha-beta-depleted transplantation in children. Broader study findings: After transplant, at about two months, alpha-beta T cells were reportedly derived from several hundred expanded graft clones. Among T cells one year after transplant, newly produced cells accounted for most counts and diversity.

Per germline, CDR1 DFQATT and CDR2 SNEGSKA (reference sequence). V was trimmed by 2 bases and J by 4 bases, leaving 8 bases between them. The CDR3 has 12 residues. Unique molecular identifiers were built into the TCRbeta library. TCRdb re-called the PCR reads with MiXCR, one entry per CDR3 protein. There are fewer than 550,000 distinct CDR3 sequences in the sample; 15% to 20% occur only once, and roughly 27% lies in the top ten. The clonotype originates from a boy in the first two years of life who had a stem cell transplant for Wiskott-Aldrich syndrome, so the T cells may come from the graft donor. Here the sequenced sample was PBMCs, mostly from graft donor cells, taken 360 days after TCRalphabeta/CD19-depleted stem cell transplant. This chain links TRBV20-1 with TRBJ1-2, with D hard to call. DNA of the CDR3: TGCAGTGCTAGAAAGGGAACCTATGGCTACACCTTC. Encoded protein: CSARKGTYGYTF.